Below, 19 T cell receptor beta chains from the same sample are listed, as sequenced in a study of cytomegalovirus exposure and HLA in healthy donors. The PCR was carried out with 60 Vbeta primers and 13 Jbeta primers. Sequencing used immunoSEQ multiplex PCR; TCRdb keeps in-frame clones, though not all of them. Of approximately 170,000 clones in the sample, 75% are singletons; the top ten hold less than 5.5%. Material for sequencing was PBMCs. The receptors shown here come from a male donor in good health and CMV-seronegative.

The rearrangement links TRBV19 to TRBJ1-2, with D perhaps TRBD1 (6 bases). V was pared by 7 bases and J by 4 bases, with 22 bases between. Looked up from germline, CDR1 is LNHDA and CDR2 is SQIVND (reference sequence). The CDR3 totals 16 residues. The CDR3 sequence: CASNPDSQHLLYGYTF. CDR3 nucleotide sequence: TGTGCCAGTAACCCGGACAGCCAACACTTGCTCTATGGCTACACCTTC. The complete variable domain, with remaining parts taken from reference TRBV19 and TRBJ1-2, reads DGGITQSPKYLFRKEGQNVTLSCEQNLNHDAMYWYRQDPGQGLRLIYYSQIVNDFQKGDIAEGYSVSREKKESFPLTVTSAQKNPTAFYLCASNPDSQHLLYGYTFGSGTRLTVV.

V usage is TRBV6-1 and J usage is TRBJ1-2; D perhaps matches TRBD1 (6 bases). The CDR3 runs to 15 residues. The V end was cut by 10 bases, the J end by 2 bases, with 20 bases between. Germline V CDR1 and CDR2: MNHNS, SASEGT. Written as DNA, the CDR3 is TGTGCCATATCCCCGGGACACCTACTAAACTATGGCTACACCTTC. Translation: CAISPGHLLNYGYTF.

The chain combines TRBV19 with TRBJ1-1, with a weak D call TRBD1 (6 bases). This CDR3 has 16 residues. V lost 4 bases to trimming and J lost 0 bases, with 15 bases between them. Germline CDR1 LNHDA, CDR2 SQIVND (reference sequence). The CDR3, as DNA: TGTGCCAGTAGTAAAATTTGGGGGGGCATGAACACTGAAGCTTTCTTT. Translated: CASSKIWGGMNTEAFF.

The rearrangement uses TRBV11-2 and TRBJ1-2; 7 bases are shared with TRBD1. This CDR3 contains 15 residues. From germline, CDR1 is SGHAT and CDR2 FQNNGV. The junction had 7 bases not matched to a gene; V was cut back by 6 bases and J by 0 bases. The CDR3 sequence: CASSFGTASNYGYTF. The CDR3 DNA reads TGTGCCAGCAGTTTCGGGACAGCGTCTAACTATGGCTACACCTTC.

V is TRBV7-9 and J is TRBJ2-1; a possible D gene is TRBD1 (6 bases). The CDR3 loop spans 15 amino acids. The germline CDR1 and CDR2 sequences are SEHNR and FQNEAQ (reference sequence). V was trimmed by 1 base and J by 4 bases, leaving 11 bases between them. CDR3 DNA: TGTGCCAGCAGCTTAGGGGAGAGGGGGTACAATGAGCAGTTCTTC. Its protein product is CASSLGERGYNEQFF.

The CDR3 reads CASSQGLEAETQYF. CDR3 nucleotides: TGCGCCAGCAGCCAGGGACTAGAGGCGGAGACCCAGTACTTC. V gene TRBV5-1 combines with J gene TRBJ2-5; TRBD2 aligns across 8 bases. Trimming took 4 bases from V and 5 from J; bases not matched to a gene: 7. This CDR3 region has 14 residues. Germline V gene lookup returns CDR1 SGHRS and CDR2 YFSETQ.

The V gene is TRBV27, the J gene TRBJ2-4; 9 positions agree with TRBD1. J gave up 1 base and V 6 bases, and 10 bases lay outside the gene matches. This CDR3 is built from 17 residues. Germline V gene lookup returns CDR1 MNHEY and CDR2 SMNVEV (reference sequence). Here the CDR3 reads CASRGDRGFGAKNIQYF. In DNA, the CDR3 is TGTGCCAGCAGAGGAGACAGGGGGTTTGGGGCCAAAAACATTCAGTACTTC.

In DNA, the CDR3 is TGTGCCAGCAGCTTGGCGGGAACTGAAAAACTGTTTTTT. Encoded protein: CASSLAGTEKLFF. The chain has TRBV5-4 and TRBJ1-4; D is ambiguous. V lost 0 bases, J lost 7 bases, and 7 bases lay in between. From germline, CDR1 is SGHNT and CDR2 YYREEE (reference sequence). This CDR3 has 13 amino acids.

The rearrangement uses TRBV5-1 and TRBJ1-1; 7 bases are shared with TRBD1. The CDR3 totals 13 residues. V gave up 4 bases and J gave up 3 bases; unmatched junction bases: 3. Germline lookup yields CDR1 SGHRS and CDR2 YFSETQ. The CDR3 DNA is TGCGCCAGCAGCATGCAGGGGGACACTGAAGCTTTCTTT. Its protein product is CASSMQGDTEAFF.

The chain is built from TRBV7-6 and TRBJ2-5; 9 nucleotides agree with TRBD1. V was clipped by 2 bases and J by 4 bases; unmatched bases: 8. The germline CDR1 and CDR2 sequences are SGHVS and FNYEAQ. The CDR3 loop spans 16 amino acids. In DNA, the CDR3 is TGTGCCAGCAGCTTACGTGGACAGGGGAGAGGAGAGACCCAGTACTTC. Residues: CASSLRGQGRGETQYF.

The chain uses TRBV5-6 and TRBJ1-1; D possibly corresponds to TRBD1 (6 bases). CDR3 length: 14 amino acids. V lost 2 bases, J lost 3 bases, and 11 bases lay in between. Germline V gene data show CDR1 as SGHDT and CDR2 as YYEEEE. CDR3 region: CASSFSGVHTEAFF. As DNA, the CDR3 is TGTGCCAGCAGCTTTTCAGGGGTTCACACTGAAGCTTTCTTT. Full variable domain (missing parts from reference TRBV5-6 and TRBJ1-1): DAGVTQSPTHLIKTRGQQVTLRCSPKSGHDTVSWYQQALGQGPQFIFQYYEEEERQRGNFPDRFSGHQFPNYSSELNVNALLLGDSALYLCASSFSGVHTEAFFGQGTRLTVV.

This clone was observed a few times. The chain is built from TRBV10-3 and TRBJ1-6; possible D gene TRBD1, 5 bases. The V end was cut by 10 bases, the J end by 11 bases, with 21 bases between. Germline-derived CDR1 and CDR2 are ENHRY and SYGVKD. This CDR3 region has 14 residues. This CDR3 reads CATQVQGGFTPLHF. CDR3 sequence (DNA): TGTGCCACCCAGGTTCAGGGAGGGTTTACACCCCTCCACTTT.

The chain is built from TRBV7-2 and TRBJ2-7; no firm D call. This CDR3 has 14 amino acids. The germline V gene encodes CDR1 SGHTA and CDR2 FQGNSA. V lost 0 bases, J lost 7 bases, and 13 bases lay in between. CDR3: CASSLALGLREQYF. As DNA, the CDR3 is TGTGCCAGCAGCTTAGCTTTGGGTTTGAGGGAGCAGTACTTC. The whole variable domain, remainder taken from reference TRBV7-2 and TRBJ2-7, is GAGVSQSPSNKVTEKGKDVELRCDPISGHTALYWYRQSLGQGLEFLIYFQGNSAPDKSGLPSDRFSAERTGGSVSTLTIQRTQQEDSAVYLCASSLALGLREQYFGPGTRLTVT.

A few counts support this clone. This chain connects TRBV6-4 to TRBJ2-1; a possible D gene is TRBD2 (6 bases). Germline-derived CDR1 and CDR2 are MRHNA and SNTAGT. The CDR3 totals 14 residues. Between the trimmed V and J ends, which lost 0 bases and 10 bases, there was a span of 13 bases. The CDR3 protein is CASSDSEEGREQFF. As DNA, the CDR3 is TGTGCCAGCAGTGACTCAGAGGAGGGAAGGGAGCAGTTCTTC.

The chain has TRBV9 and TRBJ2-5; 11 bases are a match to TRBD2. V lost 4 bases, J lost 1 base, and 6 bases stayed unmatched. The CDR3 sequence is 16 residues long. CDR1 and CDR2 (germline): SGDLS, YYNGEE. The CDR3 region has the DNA TGTGCCAGCAGCCCCCTAGCGGGGGGACCCCAAGAGACCCAGTACTTC. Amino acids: CASSPLAGGPQETQYF. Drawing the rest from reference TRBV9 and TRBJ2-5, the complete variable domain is DSGVTQTPKHLITATGQRVTLRCSPRSGDLSVYWYQQSLDQGLQFLIQYYNGEERAKGNILERFSAQQFPDLHSELNLSSLELGDSALYFCASSPLAGGPQETQYFGPGTRLLVL.

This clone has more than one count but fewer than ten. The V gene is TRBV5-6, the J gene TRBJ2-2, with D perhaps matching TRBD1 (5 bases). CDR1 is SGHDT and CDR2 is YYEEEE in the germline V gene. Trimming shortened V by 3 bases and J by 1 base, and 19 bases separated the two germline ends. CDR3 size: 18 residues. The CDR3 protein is CASSSSERQILNTGELFF. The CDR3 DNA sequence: TGTGCCAGCAGCTCCTCCGAACGACAGATTTTGAACACCGGGGAGCTGTTTTTT.

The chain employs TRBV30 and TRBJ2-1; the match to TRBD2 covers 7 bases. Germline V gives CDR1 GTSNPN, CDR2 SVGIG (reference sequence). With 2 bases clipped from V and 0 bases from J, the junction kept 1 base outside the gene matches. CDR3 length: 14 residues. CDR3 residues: CAWSWTSSYNEQFF. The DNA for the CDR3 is TGTGCCTGGAGTTGGACTAGCTCCTACAATGAGCAGTTCTTC. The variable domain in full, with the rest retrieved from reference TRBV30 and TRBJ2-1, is SQTIHQWPATLVQPVGSPLSLECTVEGTSNPNLYWYRQAAGRGLQLLFYSVGIGQISSEVPQNLSASRPQDRQFILSSKKLLLSDSGFYLCAWSWTSSYNEQFFGPGTRLTVL.

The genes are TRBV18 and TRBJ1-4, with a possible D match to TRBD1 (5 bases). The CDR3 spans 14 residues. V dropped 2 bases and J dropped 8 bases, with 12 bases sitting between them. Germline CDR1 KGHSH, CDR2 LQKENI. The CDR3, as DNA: TGTGCCAGCTCACCAGGGACTGGGGACGAAAAACTGTTTTTT. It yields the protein CASSPGTGDEKLFF.

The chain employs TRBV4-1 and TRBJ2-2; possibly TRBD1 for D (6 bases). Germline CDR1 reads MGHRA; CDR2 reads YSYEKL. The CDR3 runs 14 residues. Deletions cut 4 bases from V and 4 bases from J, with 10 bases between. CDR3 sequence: CASSLQGLTGELFF. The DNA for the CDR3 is TGCGCCAGCAGCCTACAGGGTCTCACCGGGGAGCTGTTTTTT.